Presented here are 17 T cell receptor beta chains from one specimen sequenced in a study of cytomegalovirus exposure and HLA in healthy donors (dated by TCRdb to about 2017). The library was made by the immunoSEQ multiplex PCR assay. For the multiplex PCR, a mixture combining 60 forward primers for TCR Vbeta segments and 13 reverse primers for TCR Jbeta segments was used. TCRdb took this table from immuneACCESS and kept in-frame rearrangements with V and J called. Such tables lack part of the clones; where checked against another copy, unresolved V genes explain under half of the gap, and the rest is unexplained. For this sample there are 140,000 or so clones; more than 75% appear just once. 2.5% to 3% of the sample comes from the top ten. Sequenced input: PBMCs. The receptors shown here come from a female donor in good health and CMV-seronegative.

The rearrangement joins TRBV6-1 to TRBJ2-2; 9 bases map to TRBD1. V trimming: 11 bases; J trimming: 4 bases; junction bases outside the gene matches: 8. Per germline, CDR1 MNHNS and CDR2 SASEGT. The CDR3 loop spans 14 amino acids. In DNA form, the CDR3 reads TGTGCCGGTAGGGACAGGGTTTTCACCGGGGAGCTGTTTTTT. Translated: CAGRDRVFTGELFF.

This chain uses TRBV5-1 with TRBJ2-2; D ambiguous. The CDR3 is made up of 13 amino acids. V lost 1 base and J 5 bases, leaving 6 bases between the germline ends. Looked up from germline, CDR1 is SGHRS and CDR2 is YFSETQ. CDR3 sequence: CASSLPQTGELFF. In DNA, the CDR3 is TGCGCCAGCAGCTTGCCCCAAACCGGGGAGCTGTTTTTT.

Regarding this clone: A read error may account for a junction end that differs from germline. The V gene is TRBV6-1, the J gene TRBJ1-2; 9 bases map to TRBD1. This CDR3 contains 14 residues. Germline lookup yields CDR1 MNHNS and CDR2 SASEGT. As DNA, the CDR3 is TGTGCCAGCAGCCCGGGACAGGGATCCTATGGCTACCCCTTC. Translation: CASSPGQGSYGYPF.

The CDR3: CASSQETWSGGRGEQYF. As DNA, the CDR3 is TGCGCCAGCAGCCAAGAGACTTGGTCGGGAGGGAGGGGGGAGCAGTACTTC. This chain connects TRBV4-1 to TRBJ2-7, with TRBD2 matching 8 bases. Unmatched junction bases numbered 14, after V lost 0 bases and J lost 7 bases. The CDR3 spans 17 residues. Looked up from germline, CDR1 is MGHRA and CDR2 is YSYEKL.

This clone has a handful of counts. This chain uses TRBV5-1 with TRBJ2-7; 11 nucleotides line up with TRBD2. V was clipped by 5 bases and J by 0 bases; unmatched bases: 10. The CDR3 spans 17 residues. CDR1 SGHRS and CDR2 YFSETQ come from the germline V gene. For the CDR3, the DNA is TGCGCCAGCAGACAAGTAGCGGGAGGGTCCTACTCCTACGAGCAGTACTTC. Amino acid sequence: CASRQVAGGSYSYEQYF.

V is TRBV6-1 and J is TRBJ1-5, with TRBD1 identical over 8 bases. CDR1 and CDR2 from the germline V gene are MNHNS and SASEGT. The CDR3 has 13 residues. V lost 5 bases, J lost 9 bases, and 6 bases stayed unmatched. The CDR3: CASSPDRARPQHF. CDR3 bases: TGTGCCAGCAGTCCGGACAGGGCTCGGCCCCAGCATTTT.

This clone has at least ten counts. The rearrangement joins TRBV5-1 to TRBJ2-2; 12 nucleotides match TRBD2. Germline CDR1 SGHRS, CDR2 YFSETQ. V was pared by 2 bases and J by 4 bases, with 3 bases of the junction left unmatched. CDR3 size: 16 residues. Written as DNA, the CDR3 is TGCGCCAGCAGCTTCGGACTAGCGGGAACCACCGGGGAGCTGTTTTTT. It specifies CASSFGLAGTTGELFF.

The chain is built from TRBV5-5 and TRBJ2-7, with 7 nucleotides matching TRBD1. CDR3 length: 15 residues. CDR1 and CDR2 (germline): SGHKS, YYEKEE (reference sequence). The junction had 11 bases not matched to a gene; V was cut back by 3 bases and J by 5 bases. The CDR3 sequence: CASSSPGQSEHEQYF. The CDR3 bases are TGTGCCAGCAGCTCCCCGGGACAGTCGGAACACGAGCAGTACTTC.

The chain joins TRBV15 to TRBJ1-2; 10 bases are shared with TRBD1. This CDR3 contains 16 residues. Germline V gene sequence: CDR1 LNHNV, CDR2 YYDKDF (reference sequence). V shed 1 base and J 2 bases; nucleotides not matched to a gene: 4. The chain's CDR3 is CATSRGGTGENYGYTF. The CDR3 region has the DNA TGTGCCACCAGCAGAGGAGGGACAGGGGAAAACTATGGCTACACCTTC.

V and J are TRBV28 and TRBJ1-2; 7 nucleotides match TRBD1. Germline loops: CDR1 MDHEN, CDR2 SYDVKM. V lost 5 bases and J lost 4; bases outside the gene matches: 10. CDR3 length equals 15 residues. The CDR3 sequence is CASSLEPGQIYGYTF. CDR3 coding DNA: TGTGCCAGCAGTCTTGAGCCGGGACAGATCTATGGCTACACCTTC.

This clone was recorded only once. The chain is built from TRBV2 and TRBJ2-7; 8 bases are a match to TRBD1. The junction had 10 bases not matched to a gene; V was cut back by 7 bases and J by 2 bases. The germline V gene encodes CDR1 SNHLY and CDR2 FYNNEI. The CDR3 has 15 amino acids. The CDR3 region has the DNA TGTGCCAGCAATCATGGGACAGGCCTACCCTACGAGCAGTACTTC. Its translation: CASNHGTGLPYEQYF.

The V call is TRBV5-4, the J call TRBJ2-2; D perhaps matches TRBD1 (6 bases). Germline CDR1 SGHNT, CDR2 YYREEE (reference sequence). Trimming removed 2 bases at V and 7 bases at J, with 15 bases between. This CDR3 is 15 amino acids long. In DNA form, the CDR3 reads TGTGCCAGCAGCTTAACAGGGATGGGTCACGGGGAGCTGTTTTTT. It translates to CASSLTGMGHGELFF.

This clone was observed a few times. The chain links TRBV2 to TRBJ2-7, with 9 nucleotides matching TRBD1. Trimming removed 5 bases from V and 0 bases from J; junction bases left unmatched: 5. Per germline, CDR1 SNHLY and CDR2 FYNNEI. The CDR3 sequence is 15 residues long. In DNA, the CDR3 is TGTGCCAGCAGTTCTCGGGACAGGGCCTCCTACGAGCAGTACTTC. Translated: CASSSRDRASYEQYF.

J is TRBJ2-4 and V is TRBV27, with D tentatively TRBD2 (5 bases). CDR1 and CDR2 (germline): MNHEY, SMNVEV (reference sequence). The CDR3 is 16 amino acids. V was cut by 5 bases and J by 5 bases, with 19 bases left in between. DNA for the CDR3: TGTGCCAGCAGTAAAGGGTTTGCGGGTGGACAAAACATTCAGTACTTC. It translates to CASSKGFAGGQNIQYF.

This clone showed up just a few times. The rearrangement joins TRBV6-1 to TRBJ1-5; 8 bases match TRBD1. Germline V gives CDR1 MNHNS, CDR2 SASEGT. J gave up 7 bases and V 3 bases, and 11 bases lay outside the gene matches. This CDR3 is 16 amino acids long. The CDR3 spells CASSEGQGANIQPQHF. CDR3 coding DNA: TGTGCCAGCAGTGAGGGGCAGGGGGCGAATATCCAGCCCCAGCATTTT.

This clone has a handful of counts. The rearrangement uses TRBV6-6 and TRBJ1-2; no firm D call. V was trimmed by 2 bases and J by 6 bases, leaving 10 bases between them. Germline V gives CDR1 MNHNY, CDR2 SVGAGI (reference sequence). CDR3 length: 13 residues. CDR3 bases: TGTGCCAGCAGTTACGGGCAGCAAGATGGCTACACCTTC. Protein sequence: CASSYGQQDGYTF.

The chain is built from TRBV27 and TRBJ1-5, with no clear D. Germline CDR1 is MNHEY and CDR2 is SMNVEV (reference sequence). V lost 1 base and J 9 bases, leaving 10 bases between the germline ends. This CDR3 has 13 amino acids. CDR3 amino acids: CASSLLPLGPQHF. The CDR3, as DNA: TGTGCCAGCAGTTTATTGCCCCTAGGGCCCCAGCATTTT.